Below, 26 T cell receptor beta chains from the same sample are listed, as sequenced in a study of OX40 agonist ivuxolimab in advanced cancers. Produced via immunoSEQ multiplex PCR; TCRdb's table is partial and in-frame only. The repertoire holds tens of thousands of clones, about 95% seen once, with roughly 9.8% in the top ten. Sequenced material: CD4+ or CD8+ T cells sorted from blood, taken in a trial of the OX40 agonist ivuxolimab. These receptors all come from an adult with an advanced solid tumor such as melanoma, head and neck, liver or kidney cancer.

The chain employs TRBV12-5 and TRBJ1-2; no firm D call. The germline CDR1 and CDR2 sequences are LGHNT and FRNRAP. Trimming removed 1 base from V and 8 bases from J, with 14 bases in between. The CDR3 runs to 14 residues. The CDR3 DNA reads as TGTGCTAGTGGTTTGGCCCCCCTAAGGCTGGGCTACACCTTC. It is translated as CASGLAPLRLGYTF.

The V gene is TRBV25-1, the J gene TRBJ2-7; D gene uncertain. The ends were cut back, 4 bases at V and 2 bases at J, with 0 bases in the middle. CDR3 size: 10 residues. Germline lookup yields CDR1 MGHDK and CDR2 SYGVNS. In DNA, the CDR3 is TGTGCCAGCAGTGCCTACGAGCAGTACTTC. Amino acid sequence: CASSAYEQYF.

The CDR3: CASRTRDNNYEQYF. CDR3 sequence (DNA): TGTGCCAGCAGGACCCGGGACAATAACTACGAGCAGTACTTC. J is TRBJ2-7 and V is TRBV7-9; D may be TRBD1 (6 bases). This CDR3 is built from 14 residues. Trimming stripped 6 bases from V and 3 bases from J, with 15 bases between. Germline lookup yields CDR1 SEHNR and CDR2 FQNEAQ (reference sequence).

The CDR3 sequence is CASSYLGQNNQPQHF. For the CDR3, the DNA is TGTGCCAGCAGTTACCTGGGACAGAACAATCAGCCCCAGCATTTT. The chain recombines TRBV6-6 with TRBJ1-5; 7 bases are shared with TRBD1. There are 15 residues in the CDR3. Trimming took 2 bases from V and 3 from J; bases not matched to a gene: 4. CDR1 and CDR2 (germline): MNHNY, SVGAGI (reference sequence).

The rearrangement links TRBV30 to TRBJ1-3; no clear D gene. Per the germline V gene, CDR1 is GTSNPN and CDR2 is SVGIG (reference sequence). V lost 2 bases and J 0 bases, leaving 14 bases between the germline ends. The CDR3 runs 16 residues. The CDR3 DNA reads TGTGCCTGGAGTTTTTGGGAAGATTTCTCTGGAAACACCATATATTTT. It translates to CAWSFWEDFSGNTIYF.

The rearrangement joins TRBV6-4 to TRBJ2-1; 11 bases line up with TRBD2. Germline V gene data show CDR1 as MRHNA and CDR2 as SNTAGT. There are 15 residues in the CDR3. After removal of 6 bases from V and 6 bases from J, the junction contained 7 bases not matched to a gene. The CDR3: CASSLAGGTGNEQFF. Written as DNA, the CDR3 is TGTGCCAGCAGCTTAGCGGGGGGGACCGGCAATGAGCAGTTCTTC.

V usage is TRBV9 and J usage is TRBJ2-3; a possible D gene is TRBD2 (7 bases). Germline V CDR1 and CDR2: SGDLS, YYNGEE. Trimming stripped 2 bases from V and 13 bases from J, with 14 bases between. CDR3 length: 12 residues. The CDR3 here is CASSVGGGMEYF. The CDR3 DNA is TGTGCCAGCAGCGTGGGAGGGGGGATGGAGTATTTT. Variable domain in full (rest from reference TRBV9 and TRBJ2-3): DSGVTQTPKHLITATGQRVTLRCSPRSGDLSVYWYQQSLDQGLQFLIQYYNGEERAKGNILERFSAQQFPDLHSELNLSSLELGDSALYFCASSVGGGMEYFGPGTRLTVL.

The chain carries TRBV5-4 and TRBJ2-7; 9 bases align to TRBD1. In germline, CDR1 is SGHNT, CDR2 YYREEE (reference sequence). J was trimmed by 6 bases and V by 5 bases; bases with no gene match: 3. The CDR3 totals 12 residues. The CDR3 region has the DNA TGTGCCAGCAGTCGACAGGGGGGCGAGCAGTACTTC. Its translation: CASSRQGGEQYF.

This chain connects TRBV9 to TRBJ1-2; D is possibly TRBD1 (6 bases). V was shortened by 0 bases and J by 4 bases, with 10 bases between the two germline ends. Germline assignment: CDR1 SGDLS and CDR2 YYNGEE. The length of the CDR3 is 14 residues. CDR3 DNA: TGTGCCAGCAGCGTAGTGGACAGTGTCTATGGCTACACCTTC. Amino acids: CASSVVDSVYGYTF. Complete variable domain (other parts from reference TRBV9 and TRBJ1-2): DSGVTQTPKHLITATGQRVTLRCSPRSGDLSVYWYQQSLDQGLQFLIQYYNGEERAKGNILERFSAQQFPDLHSELNLSSLELGDSALYFCASSVVDSVYGYTFGSGTRLTVV.

The chain carries TRBV28 and TRBJ2-2; D gene uncertain. This CDR3 is 12 amino acids long. Trimming shortened V by 6 bases and J by 6 bases, and 8 bases separated the two germline ends. Germline V gene data show CDR1 as MDHEN and CDR2 as SYDVKM. CDR3 nucleotide sequence: TGTGCCAGCAGCCACCCCCCCGGGGAGCTGTTTTTT. This encodes CASSHPPGELFF.

The rearrangement links TRBV19 to TRBJ1-1; D unclear. Germline CDR1 reads LNHDA; CDR2 reads SQIVND (reference sequence). The length of the CDR3 is 11 residues. V shed 8 bases and J shed 4 bases, with 8 bases lying between them. CDR3 coding DNA: TGTGCCAGTTCGGACGCCACTGAAGCTTTCTTT. Translating gives CASSDATEAFF.

The chain is built from TRBV29-1 and TRBJ2-1; D gene uncertain. CDR1 and CDR2 from the germline V gene are SQVTM and ANQGSEA. V lost 4 bases and J 0 bases, leaving 7 bases between the germline ends. The CDR3 contains 13 residues. The CDR3 is CSVAAVSYNEQFF. CDR3 sequence (DNA): TGCAGCGTTGCAGCCGTCTCCTACAATGAGCAGTTCTTC.

The rearrangement links TRBV5-1 to TRBJ2-1; D ambiguous. Trimming left V 3 bases short and J 2 bases short, with 15 bases between. This CDR3 contains 16 residues. Germline V lookup: CDR1 SGHRS, CDR2 YFSETQ. The CDR3 DNA is TGCGCCAGCAGCTCTCTAGACATAACCCCCTACAATGAGCAGTTCTTC. Translation: CASSSLDITPYNEQFF.

This clone appeared a few times. V and J are TRBV15 and TRBJ1-6; 8 positions agree with TRBD1. Germline V gives CDR1 LNHNV, CDR2 YYDKDF (reference sequence). The CDR3 spans 14 residues. Trimming cost V 8 bases and J 7 bases; bases outside gene matches: 7. The CDR3, as DNA: TGTGCCACCTGGGAGGGACAGGCAAATTCACCCCTCCACTTT. This encodes CATWEGQANSPLHF.

The chain joins TRBV6-6 to TRBJ1-5; a possible D gene is TRBD1 (6 bases). Per germline, CDR1 MNHNY and CDR2 SVGAGI (reference sequence). Trimming removed 7 bases from V and 2 bases from J, with 12 bases in between. The CDR3 has 14 residues. The CDR3 bases are TGTGCCAGCACACCTCCAGGGGGCAATCAGCCCCAGCATTTT. Its protein is CASTPPGGNQPQHF.

The chain couples TRBV9 to TRBJ2-1, with a tentative D call TRBD2 (6 bases). The CDR3 is 15 residues long. The V end lost 4 bases, the J end lost 5 bases, and 16 bases lay between the germline ends. Germline lookup yields CDR1 SGDLS and CDR2 YYNGEE. The CDR3 region has the DNA TGTGCCAGCAGCCCCGGGACTTTCGATGACAATGAGCAGTTCTTC. Its protein product is CASSPGTFDDNEQFF.

The chain combines TRBV7-9 with TRBJ1-1, with 8 bases identical to TRBD1. V lost 3 bases and J lost 7; bases outside the gene matches: 4. The CDR3 extends over 13 amino acids. CDR1 is SEHNR, CDR2 FQNEAQ, per germline (reference sequence). The CDR3 DNA is TGTGCCAGCAGCTTGGGACAGGCTCTTGAAGCTTTCTTT. It specifies CASSLGQALEAFF.

The chain is built from TRBV11-2 and TRBJ2-1, with 7 bases lining up with TRBD2. The germline V gene encodes CDR1 SGHAT and CDR2 FQNNGV. CDR3 length: 19 residues. V trimming: 1 base; J trimming: 3 bases; junction bases outside the gene matches: 15. In DNA, the CDR3 is TGTGCCAGCAGCTTAGGAGGTCTAGCGGAGGGCGGGCGCTACAATGAGCAGTTCTTC. Translation: CASSLGGLAEGGRYNEQFF.

This clone was seen only once. This chain links TRBV6-1 with TRBJ2-5, with TRBD2 as a possible D gene (5 bases). Deletions cut 6 bases from V and 3 bases from J, with 8 bases between. The CDR3 sequence is 12 residues long. Germline V gene sequence: CDR1 MNHNS, CDR2 SASEGT. The CDR3 spells CASRDGKETQYF. The CDR3 DNA sequence: TGTGCCAGCAGGGACGGGAAAGAGACCCAGTACTTC.

This clone was counted once. This rearrangement joins TRBV7-9 to TRBJ2-1; D gene uncertain. CDR1 SEHNR and CDR2 FQNEAQ come from the germline V gene (reference sequence). V was cut by 3 bases and J by 5 bases, with 11 bases left in between. The CDR3 contains 14 residues. CDR3 sequence reads: CASSFRPVDNEQFF. The CDR3, as DNA: TGTGCCAGCAGCTTCAGACCAGTAGACAATGAGCAGTTCTTC.

Notes on this clone: A read error may produce the germline difference seen at one junction end. This chain links TRBV19 with TRBJ2-2, with 10 bases identical to TRBD1. The CDR3 runs 16 residues. Germline-derived CDR1 and CDR2 are LNHDA and SQIVND (reference sequence). The CDR3 is CASSPPGQGNAGELFF. The CDR3, as DNA: TGTGCCAGTAGTCCTCCGGGACAGGGGAACGCCGGGGAGCTGTTTTTT.

This clone was observed a few times. The genes are TRBV7-9 and TRBJ1-1; D gene ambiguous. The germline gives CDR1 SEHNR, CDR2 FQNEAQ (reference sequence). CDR3 length: 12 amino acids. Trimming pared 0 bases from V and 8 bases from J, leaving 7 bases between. CDR3 region: CASSLALGEAFF. As DNA, the CDR3 is TGTGCCAGCAGCTTAGCGTTGGGAGAAGCTTTCTTT.

The chain has TRBV6-5 and TRBJ1-5, with D possibly matching TRBD1 (6 bases). CDR3 length equals 14 residues. In germline, CDR1 is MNHEY, CDR2 SVGAGI. Trimming cost V 7 bases and J 6 bases, with 16 bases left between them. This CDR3 is CASKKQGGFQPQHF. CDR3 DNA: TGTGCCAGCAAGAAACAGGGTGGGTTTCAGCCCCAGCATTTT.

This chain connects TRBV19 to TRBJ2-3; no clear D gene. Trimming stripped 5 bases from V and 5 bases from J, with 8 bases between. The CDR3 runs to 12 residues. Per the germline V gene, CDR1 is LNHDA and CDR2 is SQIVND (reference sequence). Written as DNA, the CDR3 is TGTGCCAGTAGTCTGGACCGAGATACGCAGTATTTT. Translating it yields CASSLDRDTQYF.

The chain joins TRBV7-5 to TRBJ1-3; no check of the table's D call, TRBD1, against the DNA was made. TRBV7-5 is described as a pseudogene. The CDR3 totals 16 residues. The CDR3 here is CASSLAAGPSGNTIYF. Here the CDR3 DNA reads TGTGCCAGCAGCTTAGCGGCAGGGCCTTCTGGAAACACCATATATTTT.

The chain couples TRBV27 to TRBJ1-4, with 10 bases lining up with TRBD1. The trim removed 4 bases at V and 7 bases at J, leaving 3 bases unmatched. This CDR3 comprises 14 residues. Looked up from germline, CDR1 is MNHEY and CDR2 is SMNVEV (reference sequence). The CDR3 DNA follows: TGTGCCAGCAGTTCCGGGACAGGGGTTGAAAAACTGTTTTTT. Its translation is CASSSGTGVEKLFF.